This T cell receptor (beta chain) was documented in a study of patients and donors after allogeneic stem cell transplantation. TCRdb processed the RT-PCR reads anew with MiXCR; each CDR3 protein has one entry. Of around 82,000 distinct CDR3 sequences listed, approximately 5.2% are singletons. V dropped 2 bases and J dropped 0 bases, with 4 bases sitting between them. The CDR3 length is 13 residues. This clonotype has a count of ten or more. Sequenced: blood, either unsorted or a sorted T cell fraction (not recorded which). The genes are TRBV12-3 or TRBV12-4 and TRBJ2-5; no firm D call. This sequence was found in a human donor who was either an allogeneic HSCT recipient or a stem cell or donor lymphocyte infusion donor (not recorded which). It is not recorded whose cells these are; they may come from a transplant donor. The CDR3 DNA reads TGTGCCAGCAGTTTACTGTACCAAGAGACCCAGTACTTC. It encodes CASSLLYQETQYF.